This T cell receptor (beta chain) was captured in a study of chemoradiotherapy in HPV16-positive cancers. Findings and limits, study-wide: In HPV16-positive patients, HPV-responsive T-cell expansion tracked better recurrence-free survival. During treatment, candidate HPV-specific clones and E7-related motifs expanded in tumor.

About this clone: Its matching antigen is unknown.

The CDR3 runs 15 residues. Germline loops: CDR1 SGHDN, CDR2 FVKESK. Trimming cost V 4 bases and J 3 bases; bases outside gene matches: 8. Data came from immunoSEQ multiplex PCR; TCRdb stores just in-frame clones and leaves some out. Among approximately 3,000 clones listed, 75% to 80% were seen once. The material was obtained from a patient who underwent chemoradiotherapy. The V call is TRBV14, the J call TRBJ2-7, with TRBD2 matching over 8 bases. This TCR derives from a human donor with HPV-associated anogenital cancer. This CDR3 reads CASSRAGGGHYEQYF. The CDR3 DNA sequence: TGTGCCAGCAGCCGTGCGGGGGGTGGCCACTACGAGCAGTACTTC. Combining the CDR3 with reference TRBV14 and TRBJ2-7 gives the whole variable domain EAGVTQFPSHSVIEKGQTVTLRCDPISGHDNLYWYRRVMGKEIKFLLHFVKESKQDESGMPNNRFLAERTGGTYSTLKVQPAELEDSGVYFCASSRAGGGHYEQYFGPGTRLTVT.